The 27 T cell receptor beta chains below all came from one sample that was sequenced in a study of CD8+ T cells in alopecia areata. Extracted RNA was reverse transcribed into cDNA, the sequencing template. This table comes from immunoSEQ multiplex PCR, and its TCRdb copy is limited to in-frame clones, with some not included. Here the sample spans hundreds of thousands of clones, 67% being singletons. Sequences were derived from CD4+ T cells sorted from blood, sampled at week 0. Receptors were obtained from a human donor with alopecia areata.

This clone was detected only a few times. V is TRBV6-5 and J is TRBJ1-3; perhaps TRBD1 as D (5 bases). The ends were cut back, 6 bases at V and 5 bases at J, with 14 bases in the middle. The CDR3 is 14 residues long. Germline V lookup: CDR1 MNHEY, CDR2 SVGAGI. CDR3 nucleotide sequence: TGTGCCAGCAGCCTCACAGGAGCCCGAAACACCATATATTTT. This encodes CASSLTGARNTIYF.

V and J are TRBV30 and TRBJ1-6, with 7 nucleotides matching TRBD1. The V gene end was trimmed by 0 bases and the J gene end by 7 bases; junction bases not matched to a gene: 6. CDR1 is GTSNPN, CDR2 SVGIG, per germline (reference sequence). The CDR3 has 15 amino acids. DNA for the CDR3: TGTGCCTGGAGTGTACGTACAGGGGAGAATTCACCCCTCCACTTT. It specifies CAWSVRTGENSPLHF. Complete variable domain (other parts from reference TRBV30 and TRBJ1-6): SQTIHQWPATLVQPVGSPLSLECTVEGTSNPNLYWYRQAAGRGLQLLFYSVGIGQISSEVPQNLSASRPQDRQFILSSKKLLLSDSGFYLCAWSVRTGENSPLHFGNGTRLTVT.

The sample holds a few counts of this clone. The chain couples TRBV5-4 to TRBJ2-1, with D possibly matching TRBD2 (6 bases). The germline gives CDR1 SGHNT, CDR2 YYREEE (reference sequence). The CDR3 loop spans 13 amino acids. V lost 4 bases and J 9 bases, leaving 14 bases between the germline ends. CDR3: CASSTPSDGEQFF. CDR3 DNA: TGTGCCAGCAGCACGCCTAGCGACGGTGAGCAGTTCTTC.

This sequence joins TRBV5-1 and TRBJ1-1; D is possibly TRBD1 (6 bases). V shed 6 bases and J shed 4 bases, with 19 bases lying between them. This CDR3 comprises 15 residues. CDR1 and CDR2 (germline): SGHRS, YFSETQ. The CDR3 nucleotides read TGCGCCAGCACCTGGGGGGCAGGATCAGGCACTGAAGCTTTCTTT. Its protein is CASTWGAGSGTEAFF.

This chain connects TRBV6-6 to TRBJ2-7; possible D gene TRBD2, 7 bases. Between the trimmed V and J ends, which lost 6 bases and 6 bases, there was a span of 15 bases. This CDR3 has 13 amino acids. Germline loops: CDR1 MNHNY, CDR2 SVGAGI (reference sequence). The CDR3 coding sequence is TGTGCCAGCAGCCCCCGGGGAGGGGGCGAGCAGTACTTC. It is translated as CASSPRGGGEQYF.

This chain uses TRBV29-1 with TRBJ2-6; D might be TRBD1 or TRBD2, each matching 7 bases. Trimming removed 4 bases at V and 0 bases at J, with 13 bases between. The germline V gene has CDR1 SQVTM and CDR2 ANQGSEA. The CDR3 has 16 residues. The CDR3, as DNA: TGCAGCGTTGTGGCCAGGGGGGGCTCTGGGGCCAACGTCCTGACTTTC. Protein sequence: CSVVARGGSGANVLTF.

This clone has a single count. The V call is TRBV5-1, the J call TRBJ2-2; D not certain. CDR1 and CDR2 (germline): SGHRS, YFSETQ. V shed 7 bases and J shed 4 bases, with 14 bases lying between them. CDR3 length equals 14 residues. The CDR3 reads CASLPGPSTGELFF. The CDR3 DNA reads as TGCGCCAGCCTCCCGGGCCCGAGCACCGGGGAGCTGTTTTTT.

The chain joins TRBV7-9 to TRBJ2-1; unclear D gene. The ends were cut back, 1 base at V and 1 base at J, with 17 bases in the middle. The CDR3 has 18 amino acids. The V gene's germline CDR1 is SEHNR and CDR2 FQNEAQ (reference sequence). The CDR3 DNA reads TGTGCCAGCAGCTTAGTTACAGCGAGACACCTTTCCTACAATGAGCAGTTCTTC. The encoded protein is CASSLVTARHLSYNEQFF.

The rearrangement links TRBV6-6 to TRBJ2-4, with D possibly matching TRBD2 (6 bases). The CDR3 has 15 amino acids. Per the germline V gene, CDR1 is MNHNY and CDR2 is SVGAGI (reference sequence). V dropped 6 bases and J dropped 0 bases, with 12 bases sitting between them. The DNA for the CDR3 is TGTGCCAGCAGCCCCGGGGGTATAGCCAAAAACATTCAGTACTTC. Residues: CASSPGGIAKNIQYF.

The rearrangement links TRBV18 to TRBJ1-6; D is undetermined. This CDR3 has 13 residues. Trimming removed 5 bases from V and 6 bases from J, with 8 bases in between. Germline values: CDR1 KGHSH, CDR2 LQKENI. The CDR3 bases are TGTGCCAGCTCAGAGGGCGTTAATTCACCCCTCCACTTT. It codes for CASSEGVNSPLHF. The entire variable domain, with the rest obtained from reference TRBV18 and TRBJ1-6, is as follows: NAGVMQNPRHLVRRRGQEARLRCSPMKGHSHVYWYRQLPEEGLKFMVYLQKENIIDESGMPKERFSAEFPKEGPSILRIQQVVRGDSAAYFCASSEGVNSPLHFGNGTRLTVT.

This clone was counted between two and nine times. The chain recombines TRBV5-4 with TRBJ2-7, with 7 nucleotides matching TRBD1. Trimming removed 3 bases from V and 0 bases from J; junction bases left unmatched: 3. This CDR3 contains 14 residues. CDR1 and CDR2 (germline): SGHNT, YYREEE (reference sequence). The CDR3 spells CASSSTGSSYEQYF. The CDR3 DNA reads as TGTGCCAGCAGCTCGACAGGGAGCTCCTACGAGCAGTACTTC.

This clone was seen a single time. The rearrangement uses TRBV7-9 and TRBJ2-6; D may be TRBD2 (6 bases). The germline CDR1 and CDR2 sequences are SEHNR and FQNEAQ (reference sequence). The CDR3 runs 16 residues. The V and J ends lost 4 bases and 2 bases respectively, with 12 bases between them. CDR3 in amino acids: CASSWGGPPGANVLTF. DNA of the CDR3: TGTGCCAGCAGCTGGGGAGGACCCCCTGGGGCCAACGTCCTGACTTTC.

The chain carries TRBV4-2 and TRBJ1-2; TRBD1 aligns across 9 bases. This CDR3 spans 14 amino acids. V was pared by 1 base and J by 7 bases, with 4 bases of the junction left unmatched. CDR1 is LGHNA, CDR2 YNFKEQ, per germline. The CDR3 sequence is CASSQAGQGLGYTF. The CDR3, as DNA: TGTGCCAGCAGCCAAGCGGGACAGGGACTTGGCTACACCTTC.

This clone was seen a few times. This chain uses TRBV30 with TRBJ2-5; D call uncertain. The tail of the sequence fits TRBJ2-7 better, so the J call may be wrong. The CDR3 is 17 amino acids. Germline V lookup: CDR1 GTSNPN, CDR2 SVGIG (reference sequence). The CDR3 coding sequence is TGTGCCTGGAGTGTTGGGCCAGGACGGAAGAGCTCCTACGAGCAGTACTTC. Translating it yields CAWSVGPGRKSSYEQYF.

In its sample, this clone was seen once. The rearrangement uses TRBV25-1 and TRBJ1-1, with D maybe TRBD1 (6 bases). Germline CDR1 is MGHDK and CDR2 is SYGVNS. Trimming stripped 8 bases from V and 2 bases from J, with 18 bases between. The CDR3 has 15 amino acids. CDR3 protein: CASSPPTGSNTEAFF. CDR3 coding DNA: TGTGCCAGCTCTCCGCCCACAGGGTCAAACACTGAAGCTTTCTTT.

This clone was seen only a few times. This sample also contains other DNA sequences that code for the same CDR3. The V and J genes are TRBV7-2 and TRBJ1-5; D is undetermined. The CDR3 runs to 14 residues. The germline V and J ends were trimmed by 1 base and 0 bases, with 4 bases remaining between them. Germline V lookup: CDR1 SGHTA, CDR2 FQGNSA. The CDR3 bases are TGTGCCAGCAGCTTAGGACATAGCAATCAGCCCCAGCATTTT. This translates into CASSLGHSNQPQHF. Supplemented by reference TRBV7-2 and TRBJ1-5, the full variable domain reads GAGVSQSPSNKVTEKGKDVELRCDPISGHTALYWYRQSLGQGLEFLIYFQGNSAPDKSGLPSDRFSAERTGGSVSTLTIQRTQQEDSAVYLCASSLGHSNQPQHFGDGTRLSIL.

This clone was detected once. This sequence joins TRBV7-2 and TRBJ2-1; 9 bases map to TRBD1. Germline values: CDR1 SGHTA, CDR2 FQGNSA. CDR3 length: 15 residues. V lost 5 bases and J lost 4; bases outside the gene matches: 6. CDR3 protein: CASSADRGGYNEQFF. CDR3 bases: TGTGCCAGCAGCGCGGACAGGGGTGGGTACAATGAGCAGTTCTTC.

The chain is built from TRBV7-2 and TRBJ2-5, with no clear D. V dropped 7 bases and J dropped 2 bases, with 11 bases sitting between them. The germline V gene has CDR1 SGHTA and CDR2 FQGNSA. This CDR3 is built from 13 residues. CDR3 protein: CASNFWAQETQYF. In DNA, the CDR3 is TGTGCCAGCAACTTCTGGGCGCAAGAGACCCAGTACTTC.

The genes are TRBV4-1 and TRBJ2-1, with 8 bases aligning to TRBD1. The germline V gene encodes CDR1 MGHRA and CDR2 YSYEKL. V lost 0 bases and J lost 3; bases outside the gene matches: 1. This CDR3 region has 15 residues. CDR3 residues: CASSQETGVYNEQFF. The CDR3 bases are TGCGCCAGCAGCCAAGAGACAGGGGTCTACAATGAGCAGTTCTTC.

Worth noting for this clone: Other DNA sequences of this sample code for an identical CDR3. The chain has TRBV5-1 and TRBJ2-7, with D unresolved. Trimming cost V 2 bases and J 2 bases, with 5 bases left between them. CDR3 length equals 12 residues. Per the germline V gene, CDR1 is SGHRS and CDR2 is YFSETQ. The CDR3 nucleotides read TGCGCCAGCAGCTTAAGACCCTACGAGCAGTACTTC. Amino acid sequence: CASSLRPYEQYF.

This rearrangement joins TRBV30 to TRBJ1-2; D perhaps matches TRBD1 (5 bases). The CDR3 covers 14 residues. Germline V gene data show CDR1 as GTSNPN and CDR2 as SVGIG (reference sequence). Trimming cost V 5 bases and J 10 bases, with 23 bases left between them. Written as DNA, the CDR3 is TGTGCCTGGTCCGTGCGGGGGATCCTCGTTCACTACACCTTC. Translating gives CAWSVRGILVHYTF.

This chain connects TRBV5-1 to TRBJ2-3; no clear D gene. The CDR3 totals 13 residues. With 2 bases removed from V and 4 bases from J, the gap between germline ends came to 8 bases. In germline, CDR1 is SGHRS, CDR2 YFSETQ. As DNA, the CDR3 is TGCGCCAGCAGCTTCAAAACGGCAGATACGCAGTATTTT. Amino acids: CASSFKTADTQYF.

The J gene is TRBJ2-5, the V gene TRBV7-8; D ambiguous. Germline CDR1 is SGHVS and CDR2 is FQNEAQ. The CDR3 length is 12 residues. Trimming left V 6 bases short and J 5 bases short, with 10 bases between. In DNA, the CDR3 is TGTGCCAGCAGTCCCGCCCGCGAGACCCAGTACTTC. Translating it yields CASSPARETQYF.

The rearrangement joins TRBV30 to TRBJ1-5, with D hard to call. The CDR3 runs to 14 residues. CDR1 is GTSNPN and CDR2 is SVGIG in the germline V gene (reference sequence). V gave up 1 base and J gave up 0 bases, with 7 bases separating them. CDR3 sequence (DNA): TGTGCCTGGAGTGGAATTTATAGCAATCAGCCCCAGCATTTT. Protein product: CAWSGIYSNQPQHF.

This clone has only a few counts. The CDR3 bases are TGTGCCAGCAGAGAGGGACACGCGAACACCGGGGAGCTGTTTTTT. This encodes CASREGHANTGELFF. The chain is built from TRBV2 and TRBJ2-2, with D tentatively TRBD1 (6 bases). This CDR3 is 15 amino acids long. Trimming shortened V by 6 bases and J by 0 bases, and 11 bases separated the two germline ends. Looked up from germline, CDR1 is SNHLY and CDR2 is FYNNEI.

This chain links TRBV30 with TRBJ2-3; possibly TRBD2 for D (7 bases). This CDR3 contains 15 residues. Per the germline V gene, CDR1 is GTSNPN and CDR2 is SVGIG (reference sequence). The V gene lost 0 bases and the J gene lost 6 bases, with 16 bases spanning the gap. CDR3 DNA sequence: TGTGCCTGGAGTGTACTTGGCGGGGGCAGGGATACGCAGTATTTT. Protein: CAWSVLGGGRDTQYF.

The rearrangement uses TRBV7-8 and TRBJ1-2; 10 positions agree with TRBD1. Looked up from germline, CDR1 is SGHVS and CDR2 is FQNEAQ. The CDR3 totals 15 residues. The junction had 2 bases not matched to a gene; V was cut back by 0 bases and J by 4 bases. Here the CDR3 DNA reads TGTGCCAGCAGCTTAGCGTGGACAGGGGGCTATGGCTACACCTTC. Translated: CASSLAWTGGYGYTF. Filled out from reference TRBV7-8 and TRBJ1-2, the complete variable domain reads GAGVSQSPRYKVAKRGQDVALRCDPISGHVSLFWYQQALGQGPEFLTYFQNEAQLDKSGLPSDRFFAERPEGSVSTLKIQRTQQEDSAVYLCASSLAWTGGYGYTFGSGTRLTVV.